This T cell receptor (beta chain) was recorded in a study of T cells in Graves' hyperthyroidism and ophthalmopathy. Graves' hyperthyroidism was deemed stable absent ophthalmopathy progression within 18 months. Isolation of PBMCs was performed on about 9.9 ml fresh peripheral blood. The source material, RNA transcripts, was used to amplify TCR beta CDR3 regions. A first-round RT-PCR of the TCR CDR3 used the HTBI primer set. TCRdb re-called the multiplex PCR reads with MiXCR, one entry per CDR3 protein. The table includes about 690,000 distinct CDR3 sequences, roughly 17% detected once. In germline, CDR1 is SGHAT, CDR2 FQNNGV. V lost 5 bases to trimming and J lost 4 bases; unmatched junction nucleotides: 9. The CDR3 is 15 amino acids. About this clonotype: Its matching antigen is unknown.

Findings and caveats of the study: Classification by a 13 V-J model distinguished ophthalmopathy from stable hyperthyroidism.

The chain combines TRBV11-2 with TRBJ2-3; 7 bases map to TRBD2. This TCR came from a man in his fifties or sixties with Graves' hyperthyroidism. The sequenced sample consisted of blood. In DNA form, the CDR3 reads TGTGCCAGCAGCCCCGGACTAGTTTCCGCAGATACGCAGTATTTT. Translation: CASSPGLVSADTQYF.